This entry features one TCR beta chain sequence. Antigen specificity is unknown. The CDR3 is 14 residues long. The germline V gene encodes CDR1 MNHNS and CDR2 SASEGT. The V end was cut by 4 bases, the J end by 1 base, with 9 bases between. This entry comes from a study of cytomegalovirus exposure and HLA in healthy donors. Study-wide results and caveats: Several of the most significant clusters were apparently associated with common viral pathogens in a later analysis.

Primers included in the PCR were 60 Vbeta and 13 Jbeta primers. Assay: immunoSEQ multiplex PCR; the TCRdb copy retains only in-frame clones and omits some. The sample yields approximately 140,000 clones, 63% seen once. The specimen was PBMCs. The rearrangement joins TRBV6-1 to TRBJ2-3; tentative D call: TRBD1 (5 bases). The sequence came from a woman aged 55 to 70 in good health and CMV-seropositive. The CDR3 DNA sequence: TGTGCCAGCAGTGGGGTAGGGGGCACAGATACGCAGTATTTT. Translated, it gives CASSGVGGTDTQYF.